This TCR beta chain is from a study of T cell changes during pregnancy in multiple sclerosis. Generated by immunoSEQ multiplex PCR, the TCRdb table keeps only in-frame clones and is missing some. The sample has 85,000 to 130,000 clones; about 90% are singletons. Germline V CDR1 and CDR2: LNHDA, SQIVND (reference sequence). V lost 3 bases, J lost 2 bases, and 13 bases lay in between. This CDR3 is built from 15 residues. The rearrangement uses TRBV19 and TRBJ2-5; weak D call: TRBD1 (6 bases). This specimen consisted of peripheral blood, obtained before pregnancy. This sequence was found in a female donor with multiple sclerosis, enrolled in a pregnancy study. The chain's CDR3 is CASSILGDTQETQYF. Written as DNA, the CDR3 is TGTGCCAGTAGTATCCTCGGGGACACACAAGAGACCCAGTACTTC.